Listed below are T cell receptor beta chains from one sample, sequenced in a study of human T cells and chemical hapten exposure. TCRdb re-derived calls from the RACE reads in MiXCR, one entry per CDR3 protein. The table lists about 40,000 distinct CDR3 sequences, 10% of them singletons. The material sequenced was whole blood, taken in connection with sensitization to the hapten diphenylcyclopropenone (DPC). These receptors were taken from a man aged 30-40 years with alopecia areata. Some clones in this sample may be carry-over from other donors' samples. CDR3s include the opening cysteine and the closing phenylalanine or tryptophan. The order of the fields is CDR3 length, V gene, clone size, CDR3 protein. Clone sizes are given selectively: once, few, many, or a class where the clone is expanded.

len: 16
v_gene: TRBV9
abundance: NA
CDR3aa: CASSVGLAGGVDTQYF

len: 19
v_gene: TRBV20-1
abundance: few
CDR3aa: CSARDLRSPGGPGADTQYF

len: 16
v_gene: TRBV7-2
abundance: many
CDR3aa: CASSLLAGRWGETQYF

len: 14
v_gene: TRBV19
abundance: many
CDR3aa: CASHAGGGSVTQYF

len: 18
v_gene: TRBV27
abundance: few
CDR3aa: CASRRGGTSGFSYNEQFF

len: 16
v_gene: TRBV7-9
abundance: NA
CDR3aa: CASSQNTRGANQPQHF

len: 14
v_gene: TRBV12-5
abundance: many
CDR3aa: CASGLGTVNTEAFF

len: 19
v_gene: TRBV6-2/TRBV6-3
abundance: few
CDR3aa: CASSYEGTQGQLRYNEQFF

len: 15
v_gene: TRBV14
abundance: many
CDR3aa: CASSQAGTGIGELFF

len: 15
v_gene: TRBV15
abundance: many
CDR3aa: CATSRAGELTDTQYF

len: 11
v_gene: TRBV6-2/TRBV6-3
abundance: many
CDR3aa: CASSYSVEQYF

len: 15
v_gene: TRBV9
abundance: NA
CDR3aa: CASSPRQGNTGELFF

len: 15
v_gene: TRBV5-6
abundance: many
CDR3aa: CASRSGTSVYNEQFF

len: 13
v_gene: TRBV20-1
abundance: few
CDR3aa: CSASSDTNTEAFF

len: 16
v_gene: TRBV6-5
abundance: many
CDR3aa: CASSYGGTTGFYGYTF

len: 15
v_gene: TRBV7-8
abundance: once
CDR3aa: CASSLLAGKNNEQFF

len: 13
v_gene: TRBV10-3
abundance: NA
CDR3aa: CAISQDSTDTQYF

len: 15
v_gene: TRBV5-5
abundance: many
CDR3aa: CASSLADLIYNEQFF

len: 14
v_gene: TRBV7-2
abundance: few
CDR3aa: CASSTNSGGLPWYF

len: 16
v_gene: TRBV27
abundance: many
CDR3aa: CASGHRPLRNPYEQYF